The present T cell receptor beta chain was sequenced within a study of shared clonotypes between healthy human individuals. The V and J ends lost 4 bases and 7 bases respectively, with 18 bases between them. Germline loops: CDR1 SGHRS, CDR2 YFSETQ. This CDR3 region has 15 residues. Across several immunoSEQ plates, the genomic DNA of each subset was split evenly. Sequencing used immunoSEQ multiplex PCR; TCRdb keeps in-frame clones, though not all of them. The repertoire holds about 2.4 million clones, with around 90% as singletons. This sequence originates from a young man in good health. The specimen sequenced was naive CD4+ T cells sorted from blood. Documented subset: CD45RA+ positively selected. The rearrangement links TRBV5-1 to TRBJ2-1; possibly TRBD2 for D (6 bases). CDR3 amino acids: CASSGGGGVRNEQFF. The CDR3 DNA reads TGCGCCAGCAGCGGAGGAGGAGGGGTGAGGAATGAGCAGTTCTTC.